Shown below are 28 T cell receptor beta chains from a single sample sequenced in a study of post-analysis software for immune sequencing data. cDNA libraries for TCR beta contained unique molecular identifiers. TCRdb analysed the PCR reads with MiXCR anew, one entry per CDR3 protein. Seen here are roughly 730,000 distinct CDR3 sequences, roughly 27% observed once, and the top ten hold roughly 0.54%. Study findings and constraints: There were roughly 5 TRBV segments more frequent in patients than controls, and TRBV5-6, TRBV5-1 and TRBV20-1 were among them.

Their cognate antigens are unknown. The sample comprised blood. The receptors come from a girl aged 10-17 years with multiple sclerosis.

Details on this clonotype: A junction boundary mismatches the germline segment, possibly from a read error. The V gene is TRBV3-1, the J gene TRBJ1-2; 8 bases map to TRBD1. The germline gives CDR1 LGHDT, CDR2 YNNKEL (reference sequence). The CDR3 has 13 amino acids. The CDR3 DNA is TGTACCAGCAGCCTACAGGGGGTCTATGGCTACACCTTC. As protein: CTSSLQGVYGYTF.

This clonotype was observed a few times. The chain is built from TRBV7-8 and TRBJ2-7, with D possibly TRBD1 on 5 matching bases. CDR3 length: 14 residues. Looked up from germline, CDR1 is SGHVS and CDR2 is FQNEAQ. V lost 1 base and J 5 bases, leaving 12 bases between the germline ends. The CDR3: CASSLEWGVDEQYF. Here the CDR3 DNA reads TGTGCCAGCAGCTTAGAGTGGGGCGTGGACGAGCAGTACTTC.

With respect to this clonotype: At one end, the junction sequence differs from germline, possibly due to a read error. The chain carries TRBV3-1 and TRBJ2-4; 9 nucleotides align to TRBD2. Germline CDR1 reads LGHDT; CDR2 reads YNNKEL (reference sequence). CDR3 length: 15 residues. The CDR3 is CASSQDASGKNIRYF. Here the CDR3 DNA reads TGTGCCAGCAGCCAAGATGCTAGCGGGAAAAACATTCGGTACTTC.

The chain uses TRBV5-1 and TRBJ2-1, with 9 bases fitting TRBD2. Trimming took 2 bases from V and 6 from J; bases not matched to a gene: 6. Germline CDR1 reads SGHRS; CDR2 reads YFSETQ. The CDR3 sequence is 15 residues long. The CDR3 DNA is TGCGCCAGCAGCTTACCAGCGGGAGGACGCAATGAGCAGTTCTTC. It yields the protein CASSLPAGGRNEQFF.

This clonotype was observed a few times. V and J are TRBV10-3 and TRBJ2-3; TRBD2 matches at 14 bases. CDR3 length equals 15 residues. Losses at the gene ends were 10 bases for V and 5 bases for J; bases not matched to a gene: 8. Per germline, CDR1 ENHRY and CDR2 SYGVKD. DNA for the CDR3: TGTGCCACCGGACCCGGACTAGCGGGGGGAGATACGCAGTATTTT. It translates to CATGPGLAGGDTQYF.

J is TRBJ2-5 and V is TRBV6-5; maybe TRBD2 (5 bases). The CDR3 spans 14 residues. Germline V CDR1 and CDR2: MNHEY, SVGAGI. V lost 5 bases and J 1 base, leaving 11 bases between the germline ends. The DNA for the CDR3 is TGTGCCAGCAGTCCCCGGGGTCCCCAAGAGACCCAGTACTTC. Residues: CASSPRGPQETQYF.

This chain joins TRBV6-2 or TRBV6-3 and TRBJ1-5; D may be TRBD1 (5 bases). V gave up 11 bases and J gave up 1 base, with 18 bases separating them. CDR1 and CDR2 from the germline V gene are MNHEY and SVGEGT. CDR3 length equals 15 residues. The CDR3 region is CAGGERDRSNQPQHF. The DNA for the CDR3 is TGTGCCGGCGGTGAGAGGGACCGGAGCAATCAGCCCCAGCATTTT.

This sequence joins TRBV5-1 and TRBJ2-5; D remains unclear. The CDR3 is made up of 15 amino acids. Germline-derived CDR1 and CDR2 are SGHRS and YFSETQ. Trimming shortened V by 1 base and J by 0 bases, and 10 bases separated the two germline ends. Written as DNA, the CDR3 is TGCGCCAGCAGCTTGTACCGTCACGACCAAGAGACCCAGTACTTC. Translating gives CASSLYRHDQETQYF.

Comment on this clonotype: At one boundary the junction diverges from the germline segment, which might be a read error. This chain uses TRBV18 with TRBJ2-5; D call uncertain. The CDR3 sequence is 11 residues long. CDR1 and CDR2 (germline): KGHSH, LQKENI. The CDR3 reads CPSSPQETQYF. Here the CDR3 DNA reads TGTCCCAGCTCACCCCAAGAGACCCAGTACTTC.

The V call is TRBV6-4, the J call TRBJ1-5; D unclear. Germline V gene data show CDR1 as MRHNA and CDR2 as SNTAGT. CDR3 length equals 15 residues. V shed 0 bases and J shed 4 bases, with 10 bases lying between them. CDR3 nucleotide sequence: TGTGCCAGCAGTGACTCTGCCGGAAAAAATCAGCCCCAGCATTTT. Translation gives CASSDSAGKNQPQHF.

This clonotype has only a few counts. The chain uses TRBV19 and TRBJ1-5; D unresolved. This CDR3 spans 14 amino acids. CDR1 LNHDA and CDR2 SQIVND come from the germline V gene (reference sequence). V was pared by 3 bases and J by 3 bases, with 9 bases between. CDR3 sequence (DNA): TGTGCCAGTAGTATCTGGGAGGACAATCAGCCCCAGCATTTT. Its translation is CASSIWEDNQPQHF. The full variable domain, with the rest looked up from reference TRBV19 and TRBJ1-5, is DGGITQSPKYLFRKEGQNVTLSCEQNLNHDAMYWYRQDPGQGLRLIYYSQIVNDFQKGDIAEGYSVSREKKESFPLTVTSAQKNPTAFYLCASSIWEDNQPQHFGDGTRLSIL.

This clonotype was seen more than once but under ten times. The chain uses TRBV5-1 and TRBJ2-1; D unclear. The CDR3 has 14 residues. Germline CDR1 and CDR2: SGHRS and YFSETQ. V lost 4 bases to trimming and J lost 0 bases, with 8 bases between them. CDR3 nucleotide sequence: TGCGCCAGCAGCGCCGATGGCTCCTACAATGAGCAGTTCTTC. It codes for CASSADGSYNEQFF.

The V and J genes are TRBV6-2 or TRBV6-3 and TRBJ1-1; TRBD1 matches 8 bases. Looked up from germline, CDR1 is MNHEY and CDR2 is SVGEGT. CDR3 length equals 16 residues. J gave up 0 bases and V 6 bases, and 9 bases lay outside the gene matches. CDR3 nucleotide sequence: TGTGCCAGCAGCCCGATCAGGGGGCGCTTGAACACTGAAGCTTTCTTT. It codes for CASSPIRGRLNTEAFF.

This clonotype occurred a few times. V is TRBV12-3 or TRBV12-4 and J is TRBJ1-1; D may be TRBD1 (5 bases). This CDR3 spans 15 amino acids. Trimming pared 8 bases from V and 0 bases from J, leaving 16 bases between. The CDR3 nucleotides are TGTGCCAGCGGAGTACCTCAGGGTTTGAACACTGAAGCTTTCTTT. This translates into CASGVPQGLNTEAFF.

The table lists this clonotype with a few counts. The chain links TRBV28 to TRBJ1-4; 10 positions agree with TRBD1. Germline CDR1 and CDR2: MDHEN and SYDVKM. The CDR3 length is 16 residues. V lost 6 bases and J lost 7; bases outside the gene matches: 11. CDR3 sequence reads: CASRKPGQGFLEKLFF. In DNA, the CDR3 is TGTGCCAGCAGAAAACCGGGACAGGGGTTCCTTGAAAAACTGTTTTTT.

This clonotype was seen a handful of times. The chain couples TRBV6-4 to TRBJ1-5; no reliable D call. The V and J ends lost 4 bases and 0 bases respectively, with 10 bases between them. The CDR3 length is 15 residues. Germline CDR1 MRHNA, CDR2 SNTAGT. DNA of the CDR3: TGTGCCAGCAGTGTTTCTCCCAATAGCAATCAGCCCCAGCATTTT. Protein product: CASSVSPNSNQPQHF.

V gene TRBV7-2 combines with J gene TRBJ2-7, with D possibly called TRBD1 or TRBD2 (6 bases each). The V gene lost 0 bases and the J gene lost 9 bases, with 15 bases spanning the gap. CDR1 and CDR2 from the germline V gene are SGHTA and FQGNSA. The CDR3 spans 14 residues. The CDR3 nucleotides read TGTGCCAGCAGCTTAGCCTTGGATAGGGGGGCGCAGTACTTC. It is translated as CASSLALDRGAQYF.

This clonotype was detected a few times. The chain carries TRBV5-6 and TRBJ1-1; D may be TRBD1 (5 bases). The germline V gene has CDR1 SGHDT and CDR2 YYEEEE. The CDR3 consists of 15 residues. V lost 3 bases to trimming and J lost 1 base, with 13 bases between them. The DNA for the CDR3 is TGTGCCAGCAGCTGGGGCGGCCACGGGAACACTGAAGCTTTCTTT. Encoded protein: CASSWGGHGNTEAFF.

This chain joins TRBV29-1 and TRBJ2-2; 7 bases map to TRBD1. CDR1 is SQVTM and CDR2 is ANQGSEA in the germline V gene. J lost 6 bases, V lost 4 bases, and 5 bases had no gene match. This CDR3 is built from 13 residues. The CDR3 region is CSVGQGVAGELFF. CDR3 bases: TGCAGCGTTGGGCAGGGGGTCGCCGGGGAGCTGTTTTTT.

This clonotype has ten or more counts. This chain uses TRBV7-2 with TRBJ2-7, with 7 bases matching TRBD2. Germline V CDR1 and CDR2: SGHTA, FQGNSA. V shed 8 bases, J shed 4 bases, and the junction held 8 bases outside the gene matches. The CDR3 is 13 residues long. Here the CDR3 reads CASAVAGLYEQYF. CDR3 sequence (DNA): TGTGCCAGCGCGGTAGCGGGCCTGTACGAGCAGTACTTC.

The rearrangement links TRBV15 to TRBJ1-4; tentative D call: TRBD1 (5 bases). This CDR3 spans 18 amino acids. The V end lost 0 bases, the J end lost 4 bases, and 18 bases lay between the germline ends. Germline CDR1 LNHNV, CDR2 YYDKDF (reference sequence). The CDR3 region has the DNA TGTGCCACCAGCAGAGATCGGGGGTTGGGAGGGTTTAATGAAAAACTGTTTTTT. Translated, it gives CATSRDRGLGGFNEKLFF.

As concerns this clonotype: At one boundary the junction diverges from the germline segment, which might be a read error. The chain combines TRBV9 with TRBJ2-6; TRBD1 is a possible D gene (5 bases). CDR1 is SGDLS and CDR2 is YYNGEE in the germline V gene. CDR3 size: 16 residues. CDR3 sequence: CASSVGVNSGANVRTF. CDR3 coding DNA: TGTGCCAGCAGCGTAGGGGTGAACTCTGGGGCCAACGTCCGGACTTTC.

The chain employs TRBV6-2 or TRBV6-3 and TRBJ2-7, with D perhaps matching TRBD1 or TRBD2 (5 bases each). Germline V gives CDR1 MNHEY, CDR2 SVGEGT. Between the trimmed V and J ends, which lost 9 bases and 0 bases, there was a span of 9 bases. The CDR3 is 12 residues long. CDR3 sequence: CASNGASYEQYF. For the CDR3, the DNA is TGTGCCAGTAACGGGGCCTCCTACGAGCAGTACTTC.

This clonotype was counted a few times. DNA for the CDR3: TGTGCCAGCAGCGTTGGAGGCCGAAACCCCTATGGCTACACCTTC. Its translation is CASSVGGRNPYGYTF. V usage is TRBV9 and J usage is TRBJ1-2; no reliable D call. V lost 2 bases and J 4 bases, leaving 15 bases between the germline ends. The CDR3 is 15 residues long. Germline assignment: CDR1 SGDLS and CDR2 YYNGEE.

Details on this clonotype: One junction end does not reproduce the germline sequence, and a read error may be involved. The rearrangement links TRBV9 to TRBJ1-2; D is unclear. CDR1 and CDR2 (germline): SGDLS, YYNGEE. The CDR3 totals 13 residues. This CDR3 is CASSNNSRYSYTF. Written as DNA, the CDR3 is TGTGCCAGCAGCAACAACAGCCGCTATAGCTACACCTTC.

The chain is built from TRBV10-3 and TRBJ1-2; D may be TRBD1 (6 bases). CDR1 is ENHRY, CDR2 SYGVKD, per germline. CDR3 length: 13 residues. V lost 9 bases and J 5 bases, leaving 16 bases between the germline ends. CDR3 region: CAIQGRKSYGYTF. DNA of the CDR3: TGTGCCATACAGGGCAGAAAGTCATATGGCTACACCTTC.

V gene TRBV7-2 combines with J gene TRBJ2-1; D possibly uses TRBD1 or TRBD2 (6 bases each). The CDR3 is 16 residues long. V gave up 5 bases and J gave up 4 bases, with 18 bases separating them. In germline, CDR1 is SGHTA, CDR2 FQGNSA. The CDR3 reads CASSVVGRGLYNEQFF. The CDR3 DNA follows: TGTGCCAGCAGCGTCGTCGGCCGGGGGCTTTACAATGAGCAGTTCTTC.

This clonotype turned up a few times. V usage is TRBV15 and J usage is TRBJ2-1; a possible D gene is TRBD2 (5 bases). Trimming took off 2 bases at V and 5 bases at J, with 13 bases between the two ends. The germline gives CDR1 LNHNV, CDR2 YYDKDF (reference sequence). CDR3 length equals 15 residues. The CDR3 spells CATSRIRRADNEQFF. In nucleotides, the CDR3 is TGTGCCACCAGCAGAATACGGCGGGCCGACAATGAGCAGTTCTTC.